The 14 T cell receptor beta chains given below trace back to one sample, sequenced in a study of memory CD4+ T cells and cytomegalovirus serostatus. Single viable CD3+CD4+CD8-CD45RO+ cells were sorted as the memory CD4+ T cells. Here immunoSEQ multiplex PCR was the method, and the copy in TCRdb shows in-frame clones only, minus some. The repertoire holds under 35,000 clones, 76% seen once, with 1.1% in the top ten. Specimen: memory CD4+ T cells from blood. The source of these receptors is an adult in good health and CMV-seronegative.

The CDR3: CASSYRGQPQHF. The CDR3 DNA is TGTGCCAGCAGTTACAGGGGTCAGCCCCAGCATTTT. This sequence joins TRBV28 and TRBJ1-5; TRBD1 agrees at 7 bases. The CDR3 length is 12 residues. Trimming at V came to 4 bases and at J to 6 bases, leaving 0 bases not matched to a gene. Germline lookup yields CDR1 MDHEN and CDR2 SYDVKM.

V and J are TRBV7-9 and TRBJ1-1, with D maybe TRBD1 (5 bases). The CDR3 totals 14 residues. V shed 7 bases and J shed 0 bases, with 12 bases lying between them. Per germline, CDR1 SEHNR and CDR2 FQNEAQ (reference sequence). The CDR3 spells CASNFGGVNTEAFF. The CDR3 nucleotides are TGTGCCAGCAACTTTGGGGGAGTGAACACTGAAGCTTTCTTT. The full variable domain, in which reference TRBV7-9 and TRBJ1-1 provide the parts outside the CDR3, is DTGVSQNPRHKITKRGQNVTFRCDPISEHNRLYWYRQTLGQGPEFLTYFQNEAQLEKSRLLSDRFSAERPKGSFSTLEIQRTEQGDSAMYLCASNFGGVNTEAFFGQGTRLTVV.

The table lists this clone with a count of one. This sequence joins TRBV15 and TRBJ1-1; maybe TRBD1 (6 bases). Germline CDR1 LNHNV, CDR2 YYDKDF (reference sequence). The CDR3 is 16 residues long. V lost 3 bases and J lost 3, with 17 bases in between. The chain's CDR3 is CATSSGRGRGDTEAFF. CDR3 in DNA: TGTGCCACCAGCAGTGGAAGGGGGAGAGGGGACACTGAAGCTTTCTTT.

This sequence joins TRBV7-6 and TRBJ2-2; a weak D match, TRBD2 (6 bases). This CDR3 has 15 amino acids. Germline CDR1 is SGHVS and CDR2 is FNYEAQ. V was clipped by 5 bases and J by 6 bases, with 16 bases between them. The CDR3 nucleotides are TGTGCCAGCAGCCTAGGACGGGGGTTTTCCGGGGAGCTGTTTTTT. Its translation: CASSLGRGFSGELFF.

This clone has just a few counts. The chain employs TRBV6-5 and TRBJ1-1, with a tentative D call TRBD1 (6 bases). The CDR3 covers 13 residues. Germline V lookup: CDR1 MNHEY, CDR2 SVGAGI. V was pared by 6 bases and J by 1 base, with 9 bases between. Here the CDR3 DNA reads TGTGCCAGCAGCCGACAGGCGAACACTGAAGCTTTCTTT. Translating it yields CASSRQANTEAFF.

In regard to this clone: No conserved phenylalanine or tryptophan ends this CDR3, so it is likely a read error. The limits of the CDR3 on the DNA are not certain, so only TCRdb's listed CDR3 is given. The V call is TRBV19, the J call TRBJ2-3; the table names TRBD2, a call not compared with the DNA. Per the germline V gene, CDR1 is LNHDA and CDR2 is SQIVND (reference sequence). The CDR3 has 12 amino acids, counting both end residues. Here the CDR3 reads CASSIALAGAVR.

The rearrangement joins TRBV2 to TRBJ2-7; D is unresolved. Per germline, CDR1 SNHLY and CDR2 FYNNEI. The V gene lost 7 bases and the J gene lost 3 bases, with 13 bases spanning the gap. This CDR3 is built from 13 residues. CDR3 sequence reads: CASIARPNYEQYF. The CDR3 bases are TGTGCCAGCATTGCGCGGCCGAACTACGAGCAGTACTTC.

The chain has TRBV5-4 and TRBJ2-7; 12 bases agree with TRBD2. V was clipped by 5 bases and J by 3 bases; unmatched bases: 15. Per germline, CDR1 SGHNT and CDR2 YYREEE (reference sequence). There are 18 residues in the CDR3. The CDR3 region is CASSLDPSGRAVFYEQYF. Written as DNA, the CDR3 is TGTGCCAGCAGTCTGGACCCTAGCGGGAGGGCCGTTTTCTACGAGCAGTACTTC. Drawing the rest from reference TRBV5-4 and TRBJ2-7, the complete variable domain is ETGVTQSPTHLIKTRGQQVTLRCSSQSGHNTVSWYQQALGQGPQFIFQYYREEENGRGNFPPRFSGLQFPNYSSELNVNALELDDSALYLCASSLDPSGRAVFYEQYFGPGTRLTVT.

The V and J genes are TRBV7-2 and TRBJ2-6, with D unresolved. V lost 1 base and J 0 bases, leaving 4 bases between the germline ends. The CDR3 is made up of 15 amino acids. Per germline, CDR1 SGHTA and CDR2 FQGNSA. The CDR3 DNA follows: TGTGCCAGCAGCTTAGTCTACTCTGGGGCCAACGTCCTGACTTTC. Translated: CASSLVYSGANVLTF.

This chain uses TRBV6-1 with TRBJ2-5, with 7 bases fitting TRBD1. The CDR3 is 15 amino acids. Germline V lookup: CDR1 MNHNS, CDR2 SASEGT. The J segment lost 5 bases and the V segment lost 2 bases, leaving 8 bases of the junction unmatched. CDR3 residues: CASSERQGSIETQYF. In DNA form, the CDR3 reads TGTGCCAGCAGTGAACGACAGGGTAGCATCGAGACCCAGTACTTC.

This chain's CDR3 is CASSSPLAGQETQYF. In nucleotides, the CDR3 is TGTGCCAGCAGTTCCCCGCTAGCGGGGCAAGAGACCCAGTACTTC. The J gene is TRBJ2-5, the V gene TRBV6-6; 9 positions match TRBD2. This CDR3 is built from 15 residues. CDR1 is MNHNY, CDR2 SVGAGI, per germline (reference sequence). V trimming: 4 bases; J trimming: 2 bases; junction bases outside the gene matches: 5.

This chain connects TRBV4-2 to TRBJ2-3, with 7 bases aligning to TRBD2. The CDR3 spans 19 residues. With V trimmed by 3 bases and J by 4 bases, 19 bases remained unmatched. Germline V gives CDR1 LGHNA, CDR2 YNFKEQ. The CDR3 is CASSQSIGRTGGAADTQYF. DNA of the CDR3: TGTGCCAGCAGCCAGAGTATAGGAAGGACGGGGGGTGCCGCAGATACGCAGTATTTT.

This clone has a single count. V is TRBV5-1 and J is TRBJ2-7, with 12 bases matching TRBD2. Germline V gene lookup returns CDR1 SGHRS and CDR2 YFSETQ. J lost 2 bases, V lost 0 bases, and 3 bases had no gene match. The CDR3 has 16 residues. The CDR3 DNA is TGCGCCAGCAGCTTGGGGACTAGCGGGGTTACCTACGAGCAGTACTTC. This sequence encodes CASSLGTSGVTYEQYF.

The rearrangement uses TRBV15 and TRBJ1-2; the match to TRBD1 covers 10 bases. Germline V lookup: CDR1 LNHNV, CDR2 YYDKDF (reference sequence). The CDR3 contains 16 residues. The V segment lost 2 bases and the J segment 8 bases; nucleotides outside the gene matches: 11. DNA of the CDR3: TGTGCCACCAGCAGAAACGACAGGGGGCCCGGGGGGGGCTACACCTTC. This codes for CATSRNDRGPGGGYTF.